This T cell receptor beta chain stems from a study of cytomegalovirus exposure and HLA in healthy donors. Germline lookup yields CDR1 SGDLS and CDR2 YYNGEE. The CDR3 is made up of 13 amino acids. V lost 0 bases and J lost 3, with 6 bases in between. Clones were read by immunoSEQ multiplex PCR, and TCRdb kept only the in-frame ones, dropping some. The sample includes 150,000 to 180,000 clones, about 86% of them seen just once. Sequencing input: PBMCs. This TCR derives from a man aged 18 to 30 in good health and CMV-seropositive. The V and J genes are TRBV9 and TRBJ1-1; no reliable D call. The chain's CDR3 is CASSVGEYTEAFF. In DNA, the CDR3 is TGTGCCAGCAGCGTAGGAGAGTACACTGAAGCTTTCTTT.